The 28 T cell receptor beta chains listed next were all sequenced from one sample in a study of Ad26.COV2.S vaccination and SARS-CoV-2 variants. The treatment was: roughly 19 received Ad26.COV2.S at low or high dose, single or two shots; 5 received placebo; per-sample allocation not given. The samples date from day 63 after the first vaccine or placebo injection. The repertoire was sequenced with immunoSEQ multiplex PCR; TCRdb's copy has only in-frame clones and lacks some. Found here are some 340,000 clones, around 85% of them singletons; the top ten hold around 2.2%. The sample in question was peripheral blood, obtained in a trial of Ad26.COV2.S vaccine versus placebo. Receptor source: a person aged 18-65 years who received the Ad26.COV2.S COVID-19 vaccine or a placebo.

The V call is TRBV29-1, the J call TRBJ1-4; TRBD1 matches at 10 bases. Germline CDR1 and CDR2: SQVTM and ANQGSEA. V shed 7 bases and J 8 bases; nucleotides not matched to a gene: 7. The CDR3 totals 13 residues. The CDR3 reads CSARQGAGEKLFF. The DNA for the CDR3 is TGCAGCGCTAGACAGGGGGCGGGGGAAAAACTGTTTTTT.

This clone occurred a few times. V is TRBV7-9 and J is TRBJ2-1, with D unresolved. The germline CDR1 and CDR2 sequences are SEHNR and FQNEAQ (reference sequence). This CDR3 comprises 15 residues. Trimming removed 5 bases from V and 6 bases from J, with 17 bases in between. The CDR3 region is CASSPALWVGNEQFF. The DNA of the CDR3 is TGTGCCAGCAGCCCAGCCCTTTGGGTTGGCAATGAGCAGTTCTTC.

This clone was seen only once. V is TRBV9 and J is TRBJ2-3; 7 nucleotides match TRBD2. The V and J ends lost 4 bases and 2 bases, in that order; junction bases with no gene match: 7. The CDR3 contains 15 residues. Looked up from germline, CDR1 is SGDLS and CDR2 is YYNGEE. The CDR3 is CASSLGGLNTDTQYF. For the CDR3, the DNA is TGTGCCAGCAGCCTGGGAGGGTTAAACACAGATACGCAGTATTTT.

On this clone itself: A much larger clone sits a single nucleotide away, making a read error possible. This CDR3 reads CASSPPPGNTIYF. The CDR3 DNA follows: TGTGCCAGCAGCCCTCCACCTGGAAACACCATATATTTT. The J gene is TRBJ1-3, the V gene TRBV7-9; D not certain. The CDR3 spans 13 residues. V lost 5 bases to trimming and J lost 2 bases, with 7 bases between them. CDR1 and CDR2 from the germline V gene are SEHNR and FQNEAQ (reference sequence).

The chain joins TRBV7-8 to TRBJ1-1; D remains ambiguous. This CDR3 region has 13 residues. Germline values: CDR1 SGHVS, CDR2 FQNEAQ. V shed 3 bases and J shed 0 bases, with 5 bases lying between them. CDR3 sequence (DNA): TGTGCCAGCAGCTTGGATGTGAACACTGAAGCTTTCTTT. It yields the protein CASSLDVNTEAFF.

The chain couples TRBV3-1 (or the pseudogene TRBV3-2) to TRBJ2-3; 9 bases align to TRBD2. V was clipped by 4 bases and J by 4 bases; unmatched bases: 9. This CDR3 has 16 amino acids. From germline, CDR1 is LGHDT and CDR2 YNNKEL (reference sequence). The CDR3 DNA sequence: TGTGCCAGCAGCCGGGGAGCGGGGGGTGTCGCAGATACGCAGTATTTT. This gives the protein CASSRGAGGVADTQYF.

The chain combines TRBV27 with TRBJ1-5, with a possible D match to TRBD1 (5 bases). V was pared by 8 bases and J by 3 bases, with 11 bases between. There are 13 residues in the CDR3. Germline loops: CDR1 MNHEY, CDR2 SMNVEV (reference sequence). CDR3 region: CASPETANQPQHF. In nucleotides, the CDR3 is TGTGCCAGCCCAGAGACAGCCAATCAGCCCCAGCATTTT.

Only a few counts were recorded for this clone. V and J are TRBV5-1 and TRBJ1-6, with 7 nucleotides matching TRBD1. Germline values: CDR1 SGHRS, CDR2 YFSETQ. The trim removed 0 bases at V and 2 bases at J, leaving 2 bases unmatched. The length of the CDR3 is 16 residues. The CDR3 reads CASSLEGAPYNSPLHF. CDR3 nucleotide sequence: TGCGCCAGCAGCTTGGAGGGGGCCCCCTATAATTCACCCCTCCACTTT. Complete variable domain (other parts from reference TRBV5-1 and TRBJ1-6): KAGVTQTPRYLIKTRGQQVTLSCSPISGHRSVSWYQQTPGQGLQFLFEYFSETQRNKGNFPGRFSGRQFSNSRSEMNVSTLELGDSALYLCASSLEGAPYNSPLHFGNGTRLTVT.

The V gene is TRBV27, the J gene TRBJ2-7; perhaps D is TRBD1 or TRBD2 (5 bases each). The CDR3 sequence is 13 residues long. Deletions cut 7 bases from V and 4 bases from J, with 14 bases between. Germline V lookup: CDR1 MNHEY, CDR2 SMNVEV (reference sequence). The chain's CDR3 is CASKGTDEYEQYF. CDR3 bases: TGTGCCAGCAAAGGGACGGACGAATACGAGCAGTACTTC.

The gene calls are TRBV11-2 and TRBJ2-5, with 9 nucleotides matching TRBD1. J lost 2 bases, V lost 5 bases, and 6 bases had no gene match. Germline V gene sequence: CDR1 SGHAT, CDR2 FQNNGV. The CDR3 totals 15 residues. The CDR3 is CASSTGTGSQETQYF. CDR3 DNA sequence: TGTGCCAGCAGCACCGGGACAGGGTCACAAGAGACCCAGTACTTC.

The J gene is TRBJ2-7, the V gene TRBV6-5; D not resolved. V shed 6 bases and J shed 3 bases, with 9 bases lying between them. The CDR3 sequence is 12 residues long. Per the germline V gene, CDR1 is MNHEY and CDR2 is SVGAGI. The CDR3 loop is CASRNTLYEQYF. The CDR3 DNA follows: TGTGCCAGCAGGAACACTCTCTACGAGCAGTACTTC.

J is TRBJ2-5 and V is TRBV4-1; no clear D gene. V was clipped by 4 bases and J by 3 bases, with 9 bases between them. This CDR3 region has 13 residues. Germline-derived CDR1 and CDR2 are MGHRA and YSYEKL. The CDR3 region is CASSRGREETQYF. The CDR3 DNA follows: TGCGCCAGCAGCCGAGGACGGGAAGAGACCCAGTACTTC.

This clone has a single count. The chain combines TRBV18 with TRBJ2-7; D is uncertain. The CDR3 runs 13 residues. V was clipped by 5 bases and J by 3 bases, with 11 bases between them. CDR1 KGHSH and CDR2 LQKENI come from the germline V gene. Written as DNA, the CDR3 is TGTGCCAGCTCAGTGGGTACCCTCTACGAGCAGTACTTC. Its protein product is CASSVGTLYEQYF.

This clone was seen a few times. The chain combines TRBV6-5 with TRBJ1-6; D unclear. Deletions cut 3 bases from V and 6 bases from J, with 12 bases between. The germline CDR1 and CDR2 sequences are MNHEY and SVGAGI. The CDR3 consists of 15 residues. CDR3 region: CASSYERRINSPLHF. DNA for the CDR3: TGTGCCAGCAGTTATGAGAGACGGATTAATTCACCCCTCCACTTT.

V and J are TRBV19 and TRBJ2-7; possible D gene TRBD1, 6 bases. Trimming removed 2 bases from V and 3 bases from J, with 23 bases in between. This CDR3 is 18 amino acids long. Germline lookup yields CDR1 LNHDA and CDR2 SQIVND (reference sequence). For the CDR3, the DNA is TGTGCCAGTAGTATACCTCAGGGGCCGGGTGGCTTCTACTACGAGCAGTACTTC. Residues: CASSIPQGPGGFYYEQYF.

The rearrangement uses TRBV19 and TRBJ2-5, with 7 bases identical to TRBD2. The CDR3 has 13 amino acids. The germline gives CDR1 LNHDA, CDR2 SQIVND (reference sequence). V dropped 7 bases and J dropped 1; count of bases not matched to a gene: 3. The CDR3 loop is CASTSGAQETQYF. The CDR3, as DNA: TGTGCCAGTACAAGCGGGGCCCAAGAGACCCAGTACTTC.

The chain uses TRBV11-3 and TRBJ2-5; D possibly corresponds to TRBD1 (5 bases). Trimming shortened V by 5 bases and J by 2 bases, and 12 bases separated the two germline ends. The CDR3 length is 14 residues. Germline lookup yields CDR1 SGHNT and CDR2 YENEEA. The CDR3 spells CASSPRDGQETQYF. The CDR3 DNA sequence: TGTGCCAGCAGCCCCAGGGATGGGCAAGAGACCCAGTACTTC.

There are a few counts of this clone. The gene calls are TRBV7-8 and TRBJ1-1, with D hard to call. V was trimmed by 5 bases and J by 4 bases, leaving 8 bases between them. Germline CDR1 and CDR2: SGHVS and FQNEAQ. This CDR3 comprises 12 residues. The CDR3 bases are TGTGCCAGCAGCCACGGAGGCACTGAAGCTTTCTTT. Its translation: CASSHGGTEAFF.

V gene TRBV6-1 combines with J gene TRBJ1-1; possible D gene TRBD1, 5 bases. CDR1 and CDR2 from the germline V gene are MNHNS and SASEGT. V was clipped by 2 bases and J by 10 bases, with 14 bases between them. This CDR3 is built from 13 residues. The DNA of the CDR3 is TGTGCCAGCAGTGAAAAAGGCGGGGCCGCAGCTTTCTTT. Amino acid sequence: CASSEKGGAAAFF.

The chain couples TRBV6-6 to TRBJ2-7; weak D call: TRBD2 (5 bases). From germline, CDR1 is MNHNY and CDR2 SVGAGI (reference sequence). Trimming removed 7 bases from V and 3 bases from J, with 16 bases in between. This CDR3 has 14 residues. The CDR3 spells CASNLLGEGYEQYF. The CDR3 DNA reads TGTGCCAGCAATTTATTAGGAGAGGGCTACGAGCAGTACTTC.

In DNA, the CDR3 is TGTGCCAGCAGCCAAGATCTCTGGATCGGGAACACTGAAGCTTTCTTT. Encoded protein: CASSQDLWIGNTEAFF. The chain employs TRBV4-2 and TRBJ1-1; D remains ambiguous. This CDR3 comprises 16 residues. Deletions cut 0 bases from V and 1 base from J, with 12 bases between. Germline CDR1 is LGHNA and CDR2 is YNFKEQ.

The rearrangement uses TRBV7-3 and TRBJ2-7; TRBD1 agrees at 9 bases. CDR1 and CDR2 from the germline V gene are SGHTA and FQGTGA. The CDR3 is 13 residues long. V trimming: 4 bases; J trimming: 6 bases; junction bases outside the gene matches: 4. CDR3 sequence (DNA): TGTGCCAGCAGCTCCGGGACAGGGCTCGAGCAGTACTTC. Translation gives CASSSGTGLEQYF.

The V gene is TRBV5-6, the J gene TRBJ1-6; D not resolved. This CDR3 spans 15 amino acids. Looked up from germline, CDR1 is SGHDT and CDR2 is YYEEEE. V was shortened by 4 bases and J by 0 bases, with 8 bases between the two germline ends. CDR3 amino acids: CASSLVSSYNSPLHF. The CDR3 DNA reads TGTGCCAGCAGCCTCGTTAGCTCCTATAATTCACCCCTCCACTTT.

This clone has only a few counts. This rearrangement joins TRBV4-1 to TRBJ2-1, with a weak D call TRBD2 (6 bases). The ends were cut back, 4 bases at V and 2 bases at J, with 12 bases in the middle. Germline CDR1 is MGHRA and CDR2 is YSYEKL. The CDR3 extends over 15 amino acids. CDR3 region: CASSLGAGPYNEQFF. In DNA form, the CDR3 reads TGCGCCAGCAGCCTTGGGGCGGGGCCCTACAATGAGCAGTTCTTC.

In this sample, this clone turned up many times. The V and J genes are TRBV7-8 and TRBJ2-2, with TRBD2 identical over 7 bases. Germline V CDR1 and CDR2: SGHVS, FQNEAQ. Trimming took 5 bases from V and 4 from J; bases not matched to a gene: 16. The CDR3 has 18 amino acids. This chain's CDR3 is CASSRESGGGTVTGELFF. The CDR3 DNA follows: TGTGCCAGCAGCCGCGAGTCTGGCGGGGGTACAGTCACCGGGGAGCTGTTTTTT.

This sequence joins TRBV4-2 and TRBJ1-1; D remains unclear. The V end was cut by 4 bases, the J end by 2 bases, with 14 bases between. CDR3 size: 15 residues. Per germline, CDR1 LGHNA and CDR2 YNFKEQ. CDR3 bases: TGTGCCAGCAGCCTCAGTAATAACTTTAACACTGAAGCTTTCTTT. This translates into CASSLSNNFNTEAFF.

The chain combines TRBV19 with TRBJ2-1; TRBD2 aligns across 11 bases. Germline CDR1 is LNHDA and CDR2 is SQIVND (reference sequence). V lost 3 bases to trimming and J lost 2 bases; unmatched junction nucleotides: 0. This CDR3 comprises 15 residues. Here the CDR3 DNA reads TGTGCCAGTAGTATGACTAGCGGGGCCTACAATGAGCAGTTCTTC. Translating it yields CASSMTSGAYNEQFF.

The chain recombines TRBV7-2 with TRBJ2-7; maybe TRBD1 (5 bases). V was clipped by 2 bases and J by 2 bases, with 13 bases between them. Looked up from germline, CDR1 is SGHTA and CDR2 is FQGNSA. This CDR3 is built from 15 residues. The CDR3 region has the DNA TGTGCCAGCAGCTTAAGCCAGGGTGGGACCTACGAGCAGTACTTC. This sequence encodes CASSLSQGGTYEQYF.